This TCR beta chain was identified during a study of blood T cells in healthy people across ages. The overall study: Every two T cells gave about one barcoded beta molecule via template switching.

This CDR3 has 14 residues. Trimming pared 10 bases from V and 7 bases from J, leaving 23 bases between. The use of a sample-barcoded 5' primer and a J-beta primer mix characterized a second PCR of roughly 6 to 11 cycles. TCRdb re-called the 5' RACE reads with MiXCR, one entry per CDR3 protein. Among more than 700,000 distinct CDR3 sequences listed, 50% to 65% were seen once. The chain links TRBV12-3 or TRBV12-4 to TRBJ2-7; D may be TRBD1 (6 bases). The sequence derives from a man older than 75 in good health. Sequencing used blood. The chain's CDR3 is CAINDRSKTGEQYF. In nucleotides, the CDR3 is TGTGCCATCAACGACAGGTCTAAAACGGGAGAGCAGTACTTC.